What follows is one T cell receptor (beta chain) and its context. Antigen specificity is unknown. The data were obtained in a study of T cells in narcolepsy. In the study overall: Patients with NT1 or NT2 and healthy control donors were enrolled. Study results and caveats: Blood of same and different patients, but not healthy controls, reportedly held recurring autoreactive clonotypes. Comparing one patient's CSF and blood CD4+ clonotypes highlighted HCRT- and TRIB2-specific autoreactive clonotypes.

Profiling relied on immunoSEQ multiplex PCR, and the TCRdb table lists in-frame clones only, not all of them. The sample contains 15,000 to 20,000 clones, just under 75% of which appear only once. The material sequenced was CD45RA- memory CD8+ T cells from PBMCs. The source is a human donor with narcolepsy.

The CDR3 loop reads CASSLAQGLGTEAFF. The CDR3 DNA reads TGTGCCAGCAGTTTGGCCCAGGGGCTTGGCACTGAAGCTTTCTTT. This chain connects TRBV27 to TRBJ1-1; tentatively, D is TRBD1 (6 bases). Trimming cost V 3 bases and J 4 bases, with 15 bases left between them. This CDR3 is 15 amino acids long. Germline CDR1 is MNHEY and CDR2 is SMNVEV (reference sequence).